This T cell receptor (beta chain) was documented in a study of OX40 agonist ivuxolimab in advanced cancers. With regard to the full study: Ivuxolimab, which targeted the costimulatory receptor OX40 (CD134), was an agonistic, fully human IgG2 monoclonal antibody. The monotherapy dose-escalation portion (N ≈ 50 patients) of the phase I ivuxolimab trial is reported in the paper. Intravenous ivuxolimab was administered to patients every 2 weeks at six dose levels: 0.01, 0.1, 0.3, 1.5, 3 and 10 mg/kg. Patients were allowed to have had prior anti-PD-1, anti-PD-L1 or anti-CTLA-4 therapy, and 30% to 40% of the dose-escalation patients had previously received checkpoint inhibitors. A male proportion of 82.7% and a mean age of approximately 55 years, ranging from roughly 23 to 90, were recorded for the dose-escalation cohort. Partial responses occurred in three dose-escalation patients: two with cutaneous melanoma and one with hepatocellular carcinoma. The purpose of peripheral TCRbeta sequencing was to test whether ivuxolimab changed TCR sequence diversity and led to clonal T-cell expansion. Among the approximately 50 dose-escalation patients, approximately 20 had hepatocellular carcinoma, 15 or so melanoma, 9 renal cell carcinoma and 9 head and neck cancer. The investigation overall reported the following: After ivuxolimab, expanded clones were on average more numerous among CD8+ T cells than among CD4+ T cells. Which antigens the clonally expanded peripheral T cells were specific for was not determined. At doses of 0.1 to 3.0 mg/kg, clonal expansion of both CD4+ and CD8+ blood T cells was observed from baseline to week 6. Low levels of normalized T-cell clonal expansion were also seen in some patients who did not respond. Partial responders in the 0.1-3.0 mg/kg groups had among the lowest normalized peripheral clonal expansion, especially among CD8+ T cells.

On this clone: Its antigen is still unknown. No qualities accompany the bases; no much larger clone lies one base away.

The germline V gene (reference sequence) gives CDR1 as LNHDA and CDR2 as SQIVND. Ends trimmed: V by 8 bases, J by 1 base; bases unmatched to a gene: 6. The CDR3 runs 15 amino acids, cysteine and phenylalanine included. Only the CDR3 region is kept as DNA, spanning 45 bases read in frame from base 1. Patients with a history of autoimmune disease or receiving systemic immunosuppression were excluded from the trial. Peripheral blood for TCR sequencing was drawn from every dose cohort at baseline, at cycle 4 day 1 and at cycle 7 day 1. Samples came from an open-label, multicenter, first-in-human phase I dose-escalation trial of ivuxolimab. Adults with locally advanced or metastatic melanoma, renal cell, hepatocellular, or head and neck squamous cell carcinoma were enrolled in the trial. Before TCR sequencing, CD4+ T cells and CD8+ T cells from peripheral blood were sorted into separate populations. Genomic DNA was extracted from sorted cells for sequencing of the TCRbeta CDR3 region. The immunoSEQ Assay was used for sequencing of TCRbeta CDR3 regions. Imported from immuneACCESS, the table was reduced by TCRdb to in-frame sequences with V and J called. These copies leave out some clones; in studies compared against another copy, an unresolved V gene accounts for under half, and the cause of the remainder is not known. This sample comprises 77,000 or so clones, about nine tenths of them detected only once. The ten largest clones add up to 0.35% to 0.45% of the sample.

The TCR sequence derives from an adult with an advanced solid tumor such as melanoma, head and neck, liver or kidney cancer. The rearranged segments are TRBV19 and TRBJ1-5; 9 of the junction bases match TRBD1. The sample here was CD4+ or CD8+ T cells sorted from blood, taken in a trial of the OX40 agonist ivuxolimab. The nucleotide sequence reads as follows: TGTGCCAGTCGACGGGACAGGGTGAGCAATCAGCCCCAGCATTTT. The encoded protein is CASRRDRVSNQPQHF.